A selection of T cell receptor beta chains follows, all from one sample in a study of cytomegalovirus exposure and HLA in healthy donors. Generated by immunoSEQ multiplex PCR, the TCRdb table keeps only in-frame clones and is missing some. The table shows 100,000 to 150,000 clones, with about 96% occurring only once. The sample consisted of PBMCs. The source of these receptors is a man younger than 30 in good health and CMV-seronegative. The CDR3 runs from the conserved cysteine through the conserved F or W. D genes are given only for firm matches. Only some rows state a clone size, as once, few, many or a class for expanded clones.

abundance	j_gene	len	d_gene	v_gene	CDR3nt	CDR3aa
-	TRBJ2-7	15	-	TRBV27	TGTGCCAGCAGGCCAGATGGACTAATCGCCTACGAGCAGTACTTC	CASRPDGLIAYEQYF
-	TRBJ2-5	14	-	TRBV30	TGTGCCTGGATGGGGAAGGGGCCCCAAGAGACCCAGTACTTC	CAWMGKGPQETQYF
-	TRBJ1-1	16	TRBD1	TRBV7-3	TGTGCCAGCAGCTTAGGGACTCGGACAGGGGGCCGTGAAGCTTTCTTT	CASSLGTRTGGREAFF
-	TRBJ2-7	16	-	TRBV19	TGTGCCAGTAGTTTATCGGGGTTTGGGTCCTCCTACGAGCAGTACTTC	CASSLSGFGSSYEQYF
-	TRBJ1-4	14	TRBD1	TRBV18	TGTGCCAGCTCTCCCGGGACAGGGGATGAAAAACTGTTTTTT	CASSPGTGDEKLFF
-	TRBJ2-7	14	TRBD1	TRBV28	TGTGCCAGCAGTTTCGGGGACAGCATATACGAGCAGTACTTC	CASSFGDSIYEQYF
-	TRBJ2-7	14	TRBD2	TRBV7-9	TGTGCCAGCAGCCATGGACTAGCGGCCTACGAGCAGTACTTC	CASSHGLAAYEQYF
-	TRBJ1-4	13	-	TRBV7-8	TGTGCCAGCAGCCATGGAGGGAGCGAAAAACTGTTTTTT	CASSHGGSEKLFF
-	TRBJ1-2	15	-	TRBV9	TGTGCCAGCAGCCCCTCGACGGAGCTTACCTATGGCTACACCTTC	CASSPSTELTYGYTF
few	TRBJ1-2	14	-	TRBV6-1	TGTGCCAGCAGTGAAGATGGGGCTTCTATTACCTACACCTTC	CASSEDGASITYTF
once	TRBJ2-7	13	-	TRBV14	TGTGCCAGCAGCCTCGCGGACTCAAACGAGCAGTACTTC	CASSLADSNEQYF
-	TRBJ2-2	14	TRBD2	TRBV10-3	TGTGCCATGGCCCTAGCGGGAGACGCCGGGGAGCTGTTTTTT	CAMALAGDAGELFF
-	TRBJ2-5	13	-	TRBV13	TGTGCCAGCAGCTTAGAAGTCCTACGGGAGCCCTACTTC	CASSLEVLREPYF
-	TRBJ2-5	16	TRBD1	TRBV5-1	TGCGCCAGCAGCTTGCCCCCGACAGGGGGCCAAGAGACCCAGTACTTC	CASSLPPTGGQETQYF
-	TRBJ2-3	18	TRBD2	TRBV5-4	TGTGCCAGCAACCATGGAGCTAGCGGGAGGGCCGCCACAGATACGCAGTATTTT	CASNHGASGRAATDTQYF
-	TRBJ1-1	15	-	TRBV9	TGTGCCAGCAGCATCCCACAGGGCGCCAACACTGAAGCTTTCTTT	CASSIPQGANTEAFF
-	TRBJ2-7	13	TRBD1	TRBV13	TGTGCCAGCAGCTTAAGGGGGCACGTCGAGCAGTACTTC	CASSLRGHVEQYF
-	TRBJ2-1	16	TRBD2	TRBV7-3	TGTGCCAGCAGCTTAAACTGGCGGGAGCCGGGCAATGAGCAGTTCTTC	CASSLNWREPGNEQFF
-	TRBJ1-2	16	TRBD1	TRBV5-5	TGTGCCAGCAGCTTGGGAGGGGGCACTTCTAACTATGGCTACACCTTC	CASSLGGGTSNYGYTF
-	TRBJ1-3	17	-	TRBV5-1	TGCGCCAGCAGCTTAGAAGCCGTTGAAAGCTCTGGAAACACCATATATTTT	CASSLEAVESSGNTIYF
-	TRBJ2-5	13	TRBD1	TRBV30	TGTGCGGAAGGACAGGGGGCTTGGGAGACCCAGTACTTC	CAEGQGAWETQYF
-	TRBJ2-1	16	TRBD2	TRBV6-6	TGTGCCAGCAGTTACTCGGGGGGTAGCGGGAGATTTGAGCAGTTCTTC	CASSYSGGSGRFEQFF
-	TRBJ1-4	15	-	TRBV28	TGTGCCAGCAGTTCCCCGGGCTCGGGGGATGAAAAACTGTTTTTT	CASSSPGSGDEKLFF
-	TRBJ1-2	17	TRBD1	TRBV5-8	TGTGCCAGCAGCTTGGGACAGGGGACGGACGGTAACTATGGCTACACCTTC	CASSLGQGTDGNYGYTF
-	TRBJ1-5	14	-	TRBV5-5	TGTGCCAGCAGCTTACAGGGTCGTAATCAGCCCCAGCATTTT	CASSLQGRNQPQHF
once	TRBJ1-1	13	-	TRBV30	TGTGCCTTTTCCCGGGATATGAACACTGAAGCTTTCTTT	CAFSRDMNTEAFF
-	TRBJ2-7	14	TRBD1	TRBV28	TGTGCCAGCAGTCCCACAGGGGGCTCTTACGAGCAGTACTTC	CASSPTGGSYEQYF
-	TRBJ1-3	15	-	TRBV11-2	TGTGCCAGCAGTCGGCGAGGTGACTCTGGAAACACCATATATTTT	CASSRRGDSGNTIYF
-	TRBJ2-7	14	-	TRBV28	TGTGCCAGCAGTCTCCGGGTCTCCCTTTGGGAGCAGTACTTC	CASSLRVSLWEQYF
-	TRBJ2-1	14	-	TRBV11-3	TGTGCCAGCAGCTTACTGAGCTCCTACAATGAGCAGTTCTTC	CASSLLSSYNEQFF
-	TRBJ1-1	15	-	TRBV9	TGTGCCAGCAGCGTAGTGGAGAACGGAGGGATAGGAGCTTTCTTT	CASSVVENGGIGAFF
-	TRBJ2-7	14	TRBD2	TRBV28	TGTGCCAGCGGTTTACCGCAGCGGGGCTACGAGCAGTACTTC	CASGLPQRGYEQYF
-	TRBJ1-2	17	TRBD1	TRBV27	TGTGCCAGCAGTCCAGGGACAGGGGGTTCTGCGGGCTATGGCTACACCTTC	CASSPGTGGSAGYGYTF
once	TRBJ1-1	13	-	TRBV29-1	TGCAGCGCTGCAGGGGCTTCGAACACTGAAGCTTTCTTT	CSAAGASNTEAFF
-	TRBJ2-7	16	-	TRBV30	TGTGCCTGGAGTGCCCAGTCGGCAGCCGGAGCCTACGAGCAGTACTTC	CAWSAQSAAGAYEQYF
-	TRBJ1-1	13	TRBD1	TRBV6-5	TGTGCCAGCACGGGACAGGGGAACACTGAAGCTTTCTTT	CASTGQGNTEAFF
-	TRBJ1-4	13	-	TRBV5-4	TGTGCCAGCAGCTTGGAGCCATCTGAAAAACTGTTTTTT	CASSLEPSEKLFF
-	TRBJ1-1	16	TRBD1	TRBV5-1	TGCGCCAGCAGCTTGGACCGACAGGGGAGTGGCGCTGAAGCTTTCTTT	CASSLDRQGSGAEAFF
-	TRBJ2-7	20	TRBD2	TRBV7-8	TGTGCCAGCAGCTCCACCACAGGACTAGCGGGAGGAAATTCATACTACGAGCAGTACTTC	CASSSTTGLAGGNSYYEQYF
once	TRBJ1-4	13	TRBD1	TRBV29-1	TGCAGCGTGTCCGGGACAGGAGGTGAAAAACTGTTTTTT	CSVSGTGGEKLFF
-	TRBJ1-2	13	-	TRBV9	TGTGCCAGCCGGGACTCCCGGCTGGGTGGCTACACCTTC	CASRDSRLGGYTF